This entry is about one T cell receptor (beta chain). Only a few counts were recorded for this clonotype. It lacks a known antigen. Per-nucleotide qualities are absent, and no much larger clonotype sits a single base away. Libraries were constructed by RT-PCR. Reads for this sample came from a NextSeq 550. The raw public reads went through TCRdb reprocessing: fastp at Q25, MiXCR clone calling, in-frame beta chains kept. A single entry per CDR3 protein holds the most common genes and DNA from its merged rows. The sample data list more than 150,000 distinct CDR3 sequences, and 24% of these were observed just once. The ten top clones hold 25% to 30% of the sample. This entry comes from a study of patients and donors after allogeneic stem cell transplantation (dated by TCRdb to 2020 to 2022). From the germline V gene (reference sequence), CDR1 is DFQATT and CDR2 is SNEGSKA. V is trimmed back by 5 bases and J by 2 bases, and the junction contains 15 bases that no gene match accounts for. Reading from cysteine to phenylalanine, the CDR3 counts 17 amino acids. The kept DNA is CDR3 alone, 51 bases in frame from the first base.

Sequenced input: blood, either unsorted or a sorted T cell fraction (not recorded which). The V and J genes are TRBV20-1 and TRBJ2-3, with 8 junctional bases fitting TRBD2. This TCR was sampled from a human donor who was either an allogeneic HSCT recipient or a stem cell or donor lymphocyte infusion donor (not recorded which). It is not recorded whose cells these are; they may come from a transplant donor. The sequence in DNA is TGCAGTGCTTCTCCCCGGGGGGGGCAGTTATACACAGATACGCAGTATTTT. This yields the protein CSASPRGGQLYTDTQYF.